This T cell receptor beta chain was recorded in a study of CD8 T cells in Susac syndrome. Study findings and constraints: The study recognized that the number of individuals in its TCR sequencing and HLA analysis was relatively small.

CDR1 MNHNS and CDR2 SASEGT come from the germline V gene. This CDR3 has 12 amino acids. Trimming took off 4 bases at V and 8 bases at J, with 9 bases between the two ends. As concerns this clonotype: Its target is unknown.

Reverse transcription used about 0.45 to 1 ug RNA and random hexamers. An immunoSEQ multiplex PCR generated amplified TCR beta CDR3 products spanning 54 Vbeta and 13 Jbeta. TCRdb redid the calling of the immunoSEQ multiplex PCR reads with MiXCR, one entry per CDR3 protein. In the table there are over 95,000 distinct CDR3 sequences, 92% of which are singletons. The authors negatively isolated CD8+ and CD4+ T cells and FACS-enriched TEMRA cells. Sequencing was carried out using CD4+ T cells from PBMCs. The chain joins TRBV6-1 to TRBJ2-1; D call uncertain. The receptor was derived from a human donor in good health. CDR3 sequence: CASSAVVDEQFF. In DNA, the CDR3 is TGTGCCAGCAGTGCAGTTGTCGATGAGCAGTTCTTC.